This entry is about one TCR beta chain. Its antigen is unknown. This specimen comes from a study of shared clonotypes between healthy human individuals. Deletions cut 7 bases from V and 2 bases from J, with 11 bases between. The CDR3 runs 13 residues. Per the germline V gene, CDR1 is LGHNT and CDR2 is FRNRAP. It was about 210 ng DNA, tens of thousands of T cell genomes, that sorted-subset replicate PCRs used. Sequenced by immunoSEQ multiplex PCR; TCRdb stores in-frame clones only, minus some. The table includes some 1 million clones, about 74% detected once. Study-wide findings and caveats: With a handful of donors compared, 4% to 5% of naive CD4 clonotypes were shared.

The chain links TRBV12-5 to TRBJ1-2; D call uncertain. The TCR comes from a man between 18 and 35 years old in good health. Sequenced sample: memory CD4+ T cells sorted from blood. As for subset: CD45RA-negative fraction. CDR3: CASVRVGNYGYTF. CDR3 coding DNA: TGTGCTAGTGTCCGGGTCGGGAACTATGGCTACACCTTC.